These T cell receptor beta chains were read from a single sample in a study of blood T cell repertoires in COVID-19. Sequencing used immunoSEQ multiplex PCR; TCRdb keeps in-frame clones, though not all of them. The sample has fewer than 450,000 clones, roughly 88% seen once; the top ten hold roughly 12%. Source material: peripheral blood. The receptors were gathered from a woman in her fifties or sixties with COVID-19, enrolled during active disease. CDR3s include the opening cysteine and the closing phenylalanine or tryptophan. The D gene is left open where the match is weak. Clone size, where shown, is once, few, many, or a class for clones that have expanded.

V gene,J gene,clone size,D gene,CDR3 protein,CDR3 DNA
TRBV4-1,TRBJ1-2,NA,NA,CASSQEPPGMGYTF,TGCGCCAGCAGCCAAGAACCGCCGGGTATGGGCTACACCTTC
TRBV5-1,TRBJ2-5,NA,NA,CASSLWGEQETQYF,TGCGCCAGCAGCTTATGGGGGGAACAAGAGACCCAGTACTTC
TRBV9,TRBJ1-2,NA,TRBD1,CASSLRTGGGDGYTF,TGTGCCAGCAGCTTGAGGACAGGGGGCGGAGATGGCTACACCTTC
TRBV2,TRBJ2-3,NA,NA,CASSPLRTATDTQYF,TGTGCCAGCAGTCCGCTGCGGACAGCCACAGATACGCAGTATTTT
TRBV24-1,TRBJ2-3,NA,TRBD1,CATSGTGVRDTQYF,TGTGCCACCAGTGGTACAGGGGTTAGAGATACGCAGTATTTT
TRBV7-2,TRBJ1-5,NA,NA,CASSLAGGGAHQPQHF,TGTGCCAGCAGCTTAGCGGGGGGGGGCGCCCATCAGCCCCAGCATTTT
TRBV4-1,TRBJ2-5,once,NA,CASKRFLASQETQYF,TGCGCCAGCAAGAGGTTTCTAGCGAGCCAAGAGACCCAGTACTTC
TRBV6-5,TRBJ1-3,NA,NA,CASTPTGGSGNTIYF,TGTGCCAGCACCCCAACAGGCGGCTCTGGAAACACCATATATTTT
TRBV6-1,TRBJ1-6,few,NA,CASSDRVNSPLHF,TGTGCCAGCAGTGACCGGGTCAATTCACCCCTCCACTTT
TRBV29-1,TRBJ2-3,NA,NA,CNTGGGTDTQYF,TGCAACACAGGAGGGGGCACAGATACGCAGTATTTT
TRBV6-2/TRBV6-3,TRBJ2-7,NA,TRBD2,CASTPRAGGLISSYEQYF,TGTGCCAGCACCCCTAGGGCGGGGGGCCTCATAAGCTCCTACGAGCAGTACTTC
TRBV6-5,TRBJ1-2,NA,TRBD1,CASSRQGRGYTF,TGTGCCAGCAGCCGACAGGGACGCGGCTACACCTTC
TRBV30,TRBJ1-2,NA,NA,CAWSVPGLHYGYTF,TGTGCCTGGAGTGTACCAGGTTTACACTATGGCTACACCTTC
TRBV5-1,TRBJ2-1,NA,TRBD1,CASSLGDRGSYNEQFF,TGCGCCAGCAGCTTGGGGGACAGGGGGTCCTACAATGAGCAGTTCTTC
TRBV18,TRBJ2-7,NA,NA,CASSEVGVGYEQYF,TGTGCCAGCTCAGAAGTAGGGGTTGGTTACGAGCAGTACTTC
TRBV24-1,TRBJ2-7,NA,TRBD1,CATSDRQGDYEQYF,TGTGCCACCAGTGATCGACAGGGGGACTACGAGCAGTACTTC
TRBV18,TRBJ1-2,NA,NA,CASSLTGDNYGYTF,TGTGCCAGCTCACTGACAGGAGACAACTATGGCTACACCTTC
TRBV9,TRBJ2-1,NA,TRBD2,CASSVELAGVNEQFF,TGTGCCAGCAGCGTAGAGCTAGCGGGGGTGAATGAGCAGTTCTTC
TRBV5-1,TRBJ2-7,NA,TRBD1,CASSSGQGAYEQYF,TGCGCCAGCAGCTCAGGACAGGGAGCCTACGAGCAGTACTTC
TRBV7-8,TRBJ2-7,once,TRBD2,CASSLQRGDSYEQYF,TGTGCCAGCAGCTTACAGCGGGGGGACTCCTACGAGCAGTACTTC
TRBV27,TRBJ1-2,NA,NA,CASSLGRGYGYTF,TGTGCCAGCAGTTTAGGTAGAGGCTATGGCTACACCTTC
TRBV27,TRBJ1-6,NA,NA,CASSLGLYNSPLHF,TGTGCCAGCAGCCTTGGACTTTATAATTCACCCCTCCACTTT
TRBV7-8,TRBJ1-1,once,NA,CASSLADHTRYPNTEAFF,TGTGCCAGCAGCTTAGCGGATCACACGAGGTACCCGAACACTGAAGCTTTCTTT
TRBV19,TRBJ1-1,NA,TRBD1,CASSTRMDRGQTEAFF,TGTGCCAGTAGTACACGTATGGACAGGGGGCAAACTGAAGCTTTCTTT
TRBV6-5,TRBJ1-2,NA,NA,CASSSREGGYTF,TGTGCCAGCAGTTCCAGGGAAGGTGGCTACACCTTC
TRBV5-1,TRBJ2-1,NA,TRBD2,CASSFGGLAGSEQFF,TGCGCCAGCAGCTTCGGTGGCCTAGCGGGGAGTGAGCAGTTCTTC
TRBV2,TRBJ2-3,NA,NA,CASSVDRSTDTQYF,TGTGCCAGCAGTGTAGACAGGAGCACAGATACGCAGTATTTT
TRBV19,TRBJ1-1,NA,NA,CASRPRVDTEAFF,TGTGCCAGTAGACCTCGAGTGGACACTGAAGCTTTCTTT
TRBV5-1,TRBJ2-7,NA,TRBD2,CASSLSGGSSYEQYF,TGCGCCAGCAGCTTGAGCGGGGGAAGTTCCTACGAGCAGTACTTC
TRBV18,TRBJ2-7,NA,TRBD2,CASSPSGGAYEQYF,TGTGCCAGCTCACCATCGGGAGGGGCATACGAGCAGTACTTC
TRBV5-1,TRBJ1-1,NA,NA,CASSLGLGENTEAFF,TGCGCCAGCAGCCTTGGTCTCGGTGAGAACACTGAAGCTTTCTTT
TRBV27,TRBJ1-5,few,TRBD1,CASSSTGGARQPQHF,TGTGCCAGCAGTTCGACAGGGGGCGCAAGACAGCCCCAGCATTTT
TRBV29-1,TRBJ1-2,NA,TRBD1,CSVGRGPEGYTF,TGCAGCGTTGGGAGGGGGCCGGAGGGCTACACCTTC
TRBV7-9,TRBJ1-1,NA,TRBD1,CASGRGGGDTEAFF,TGTGCCAGCGGACGAGGGGGCGGGGACACTGAAGCTTTCTTT
TRBV28,TRBJ1-5,NA,NA,CASSFIRDRVEYSNQPQHF,TGTGCCAGCAGTTTTATCAGGGATAGGGTCGAATATAGCAATCAGCCCCAGCATTTT
TRBV3-1/TRBV3-2,TRBJ2-5,once,NA,CASSQEAGNGETQYF,TGTGCCAGCAGCCAGGAGGCGGGGAACGGAGAGACCCAGTACTTC
TRBV5-6,TRBJ1-1,NA,NA,CASSPGMGIWAEAFF,TGTGCCAGCAGCCCAGGGATGGGCATTTGGGCTGAAGCTTTCTTT
TRBV7-3,TRBJ2-2,NA,TRBD1,CASSSRTGANTGELFF,TGTGCCAGCAGCTCGCGGACAGGGGCAAACACCGGGGAGCTGTTTTTT
TRBV5-4,TRBJ1-5,NA,NA,CASSLGGPGGNQPQHF,TGTGCCAGCAGCTTGGGAGGCCCGGGGGGGAATCAGCCCCAGCATTTT
TRBV5-1,TRBJ1-3,NA,NA,CASTGGDPDSGNTIYF,TGCGCCAGCACTGGGGGGGACCCGGACTCTGGAAACACCATATATTTT
TRBV5-6,TRBJ1-5,NA,NA,CASSFQGGPQHF,TGTGCCAGCAGCTTCCAGGGAGGGCCCCAGCATTTT
TRBV28,TRBJ1-1,NA,NA,CASSLYTVGTEAFF,TGTGCCAGCAGTTTATATACAGTCGGAACCGAAGCTTTCTTT
TRBV4-1,TRBJ2-3,NA,TRBD2,CASSLSGGPFTDTQYF,TGCGCCAGCAGCCTAAGCGGGGGCCCTTTCACAGATACGCAGTATTTT
TRBV25-1,TRBJ2-5,NA,NA,CASKEGETQYF,TGTGCCAGCAAGGAGGGTGAGACCCAGTACTTC
TRBV6-5,TRBJ1-1,NA,TRBD1,CASSRQGAPSEAFF,TGTGCCAGCAGCAGACAGGGGGCGCCGTCTGAAGCTTTCTTT
TRBV5-1,TRBJ1-2,NA,TRBD1,CASSFTGGEAYGYTF,TGCGCCAGCAGTTTCACAGGGGGCGAGGCCTATGGCTACACCTTC
TRBV7-3,TRBJ1-1,NA,NA,CASSFNLNTEAFF,TGTGCCAGCAGCTTTAATTTGAACACTGAAGCTTTCTTT
TRBV30,TRBJ1-3,once,TRBD1,CAWSFSPGQGNTIYF,TGTGCCTGGAGTTTCTCTCCGGGACAGGGAAACACCATATATTTT
TRBV19,TRBJ2-5,NA,NA,CASSIQGLQETQYF,TGTGCCAGTAGTATACAGGGCCTTCAAGAGACCCAGTACTTC
TRBV6-5,TRBJ1-6,NA,TRBD1,CASTKTGGWNSPLHF,TGTGCCAGCACCAAGACAGGGGGTTGGAATTCACCCCTCCACTTT
TRBV5-1,TRBJ2-7,few,NA,CASSLQAGYEQYF,TGCGCCAGCAGCTTACAGGCTGGCTACGAGCAGTACTTC
TRBV15,TRBJ2-7,NA,NA,CATSRGGGVTYEQYF,TGTGCCACCAGCAGAGGGGGCGGGGTTACCTACGAGCAGTACTTC
TRBV28,TRBJ1-6,NA,NA,CASSRVENSPLHF,TGTGCCAGCAGCAGGGTTGAGAATTCACCCCTCCACTTT
TRBV6-5,TRBJ1-3,NA,NA,CASSYGEAHSGNTIYF,TGTGCCAGCAGTTACGGGGAGGCCCACTCTGGAAACACCATATATTTT
TRBV28,TRBJ2-5,NA,NA,CASREQASQETQYF,TGTGCCAGCAGAGAACAGGCGTCCCAAGAGACCCAGTACTTC
TRBV2,TRBJ2-7,NA,NA,CASTVQGSSSYEQYF,TGTGCCAGCACCGTTCAGGGGTCAAGCTCCTACGAGCAGTACTTC
TRBV6-4,TRBJ2-1,few,TRBD2,CASSVTSGDYNEQFF,TGTGCCAGCAGTGTAACTAGCGGGGACTACAATGAGCAGTTCTTC
TRBV6-5,TRBJ1-3,NA,NA,CASSYSIRGGNTIYF,TGTGCCAGCAGTTACTCGATCCGCGGGGGAAACACCATATATTTT
TRBV5-1,TRBJ1-4,NA,TRBD1,CASSAETGPDEKLFF,TGCGCCAGCAGCGCCGAGACAGGGCCGGATGAAAAACTGTTTTTT